A selection of T cell receptor beta chains follows, all from one sample in a study of shared clonotypes between healthy human individuals. Libraries were prepared by immunoSEQ multiplex PCR; TCRdb keeps only in-frame clonotypes and omits some of them. The table shows over 400,000 clones, with 95% to 96% occurring only once. Sequencing input: naive CD4+ T cells sorted from blood. The receptors stem from a woman aged 30 to 39 in good health. The CDR3 runs from the conserved cysteine through the conserved F or W. Each record gives: V gene, CDR3 protein.

TRBV2	CARGGGDSYNEQFF
TRBV4-1	CASSQDKQAYTGELFF
TRBV13	CASSPFPGALPSGRRDEQFF
TRBV28	CASSSYPSASYNEQFF
TRBV29-1	CSVDGRRNTGELFF
TRBV19	CASRDQGAGGPGTSDEQFF
TRBV5-4	CASYSLGASTDTQYF
TRBV28	CASVPGVRTEAFF
TRBV11-3	CASSLVMGAEGGYTF
TRBV28	CASRRFSDGTQYF
TRBV30	CASSGERADTQYF
TRBV11-2	CASSLTNSGRVNTGELFF
TRBV27	CASSPIRPGAGANVLTF
TRBV7-6	CASSLQRDRATAGELFF
TRBV28	CASGTGIGVTIYF
TRBV7-9	CASSLDGQGLGNQPQHF
TRBV30	CAWSPTRQGAPFF
TRBV10-3	CAISVPNRGNGYTF
TRBV5-1	CASSFTADNEQFF
TRBV28	CASSPHKGERTEAFF
TRBV27	CASSLSGQNEKLFF
TRBV28	CASSLLASPTGELFF
TRBV7-7	CASSLTENTEAFF
TRBV10-2	CASSEGTGTYTEAFF
TRBV7-3	CASSSGTTNTEAFF
TRBV15	CATSRQRGGRASEQYF
TRBV6-1	CATYLGGTTYEQYF
TRBV27	CASSLVGKQPQHF
TRBV27	CASSLEVGLVSEQYF
TRBV18	CASSGTGSQPQHF
TRBV19	CASSRKGPPAGNQPQHF
TRBV5-4	CASSNRDGHTDTQYF
TRBV30	CAWSGWQAETQYF
TRBV28	CASSFSTTLNYGYTF
TRBV4-2	CASSQGGYSNQPQHF
TRBV7-6	CASSLGPGASEQYF
TRBV2	CASSGDRGRRGSGNTIYF
TRBV29-1	CSVADRATNEKLFF
TRBV4-1	CASSQPDRGVTNEKLFF
TRBV2	CASTIGTGELFF
TRBV19	CASSIYTGPLGGELFF
TRBV6-5	CASREDRVNTEAFF
TRBV25-1	CASRSSGFSYEQYF
TRBV7-3	CASSTGTYSGANVLTF
TRBV6-5	CASSTQGPSYEQYF
TRBV5-1	CASSLDGTNQPQHF
TRBV19	CASSISDRGPQHF
TRBV2	CASSEAPGGQTQYF
TRBV6-1	CASSGGQGAISQRQPQHF
TRBV4-1	CASSQDRSSSGVRDTQYF
TRBV4-1	CASSQSGYEQYF
TRBV9	CASSATLGSYEQYF
TRBV19	CASSTSGTRGSPLHF
TRBV23-1	CASSQRNQPQHF
TRBV28	CALEGPSEQFF
TRBV28	CAGQGGDSNQPQHF
TRBV28	CATIGGGPSPLEQYF